This T cell receptor beta chain was captured in a study of regulatory T cells in long-lasting Graves disease. The sample's time point: newly diagnosed GD, antithyroid drugs for less than 3 months. Researchers made the TCR library from RNA that was extracted from PBMCs. The source of the patients was an endocrinology department in Xi'an, China. The CDR3 extends over 15 amino acids. Trimming cost V 4 bases and J 8 bases; bases outside gene matches: 9. Germline values: CDR1 MGHRA, CDR2 YSYEKL. iRepertoire HTBI primers and Arm-PCR of CDR3 regions built TCR beta libraries. MiXCR, run by TCRdb on the multiplex PCR reads, gives a single entry per CDR3 protein. The data hold approximately 390,000 distinct CDR3 sequences, with 15% to 20% observed a single time. These data are also associated with another study on T cells in Graves' hyperthyroidism and ophthalmopathy. This second report adds: When the TCR CDR3 underwent first-round RT-PCR, the HTBI primer set was used.

Sequenced here: peripheral blood mononuclear cells (PBMCs), sampled at new diagnosis, from a patient treated with antithyroid drugs. This TCR derives from a woman aged 18-29 years with Graves disease. The V and J genes are TRBV4-1 and TRBJ2-1; 9 positions agree with TRBD1. The CDR3 DNA reads TGCGCCAGCAGCCTCCGGGACAGGGAAGGGGATGAGCAGTTCTTC. Its protein is CASSLRDREGDEQFF.